These 5 T cell receptor beta chains share one sample of origin, sequenced in a study of blood T cell repertoires in COVID-19. Clones were sequenced by immunoSEQ multiplex PCR, and TCRdb holds only the in-frame ones, with some missing. The data contain about 240,000 clones, about 88% of them seen just once; the ten biggest clones take up about 10%. The sample comprised peripheral blood. The receptors derive from a woman in her forties or fifties with COVID-19, enrolled during active disease.

V gene TRBV11-3 combines with J gene TRBJ2-7; TRBD1 agrees at 10 bases. Unmatched junction bases numbered 14, after V lost 4 bases and J lost 5 bases. This CDR3 is built from 17 residues. The germline V gene encodes CDR1 SGHNT and CDR2 YENEEA. CDR3 coding DNA: TGTGCCAGCAGCTCCTCGTCCCTGGGACAGGGGTACCACGAGCAGTACTTC. Translated: CASSSSSLGQGYHEQYF.

The chain couples TRBV5-1 to TRBJ2-1; D is undetermined. This CDR3 spans 14 amino acids. Germline CDR1 is SGHRS and CDR2 is YFSETQ. Trimming cost V 1 base and J 5 bases, with 10 bases left between them. The CDR3 sequence: CASSLSFRNNEQFF. As DNA, the CDR3 is TGCGCCAGCAGCTTGTCGTTCAGAAACAATGAGCAGTTCTTC. Complete variable domain (other parts from reference TRBV5-1 and TRBJ2-1): KAGVTQTPRYLIKTRGQQVTLSCSPISGHRSVSWYQQTPGQGLQFLFEYFSETQRNKGNFPGRFSGRQFSNSRSEMNVSTLELGDSALYLCASSLSFRNNEQFFGPGTRLTVL.

J is TRBJ2-1 and V is TRBV11-3, with 13 bases that match TRBD2. The CDR3 loop spans 16 amino acids. Germline-derived CDR1 and CDR2 are SGHNT and YENEEA. V was clipped by 5 bases and J by 8 bases; unmatched bases: 9. The CDR3 nucleotides read TGTGCCAGCAGCCTCACTAGCGGGGGGGCTTTCGATGAGCAGTTCTTC. This sequence encodes CASSLTSGGAFDEQFF.

This rearrangement joins TRBV7-8 to TRBJ2-3; D possibly corresponds to TRBD2 (8 bases). The CDR3 consists of 15 residues. CDR1 and CDR2 (germline): SGHVS, FQNEAQ. The ends were cut back, 10 bases at V and 2 bases at J, with 19 bases in the middle. The CDR3 reads CATKHGRGPTDTQYF. CDR3 in DNA: TGTGCCACCAAGCACGGGAGGGGGCCCACAGATACGCAGTATTTT.

This chain connects TRBV7-2 to TRBJ1-2; D is unclear. Trimming took off 4 bases at V and 6 bases at J, with 21 bases between the two ends. The CDR3 has 16 amino acids. CDR1 is SGHTA and CDR2 is FQGNSA in the germline V gene. The CDR3 spells CASSSDPYPLQDGYTF. CDR3 DNA sequence: TGTGCCAGCAGCTCTGATCCTTATCCTCTCCAGGATGGCTACACCTTC.